Reported below is one T cell receptor (beta chain). No antigen is known for it. PCR involved 60 Vbeta and 13 Jbeta primers. The table came from immunoSEQ multiplex PCR; TCRdb's copy has only in-frame clones and leaves some out. The sample consists of some 98,000 clones, 80% to 90% of them appearing once. This record comes from a study of cytomegalovirus exposure and HLA in healthy donors. About the research overall: Earlier, 150 million to 200 million T cells were analyzed, and 95 million to 140 million unique TCR beta sequences were found among them. Broader study findings: A later analysis found that most CMV-associated TCR beta chains appeared HLA-restricted. Several of the most significant clusters were apparently associated with common viral pathogens in a later analysis. Previously analyzed data showed that most TCR beta V segments were productive at a frequency of about 87% or about 30%.

Material for sequencing was PBMCs. This TCR derives from a man in his forties in good health and CMV-seronegative.

CDR3 DNA: TGTGCCAGCAGGGGGACAGGGGTCACTGAAGCTTTCTTT. Amino acid sequence: CASRGTGVTEAFF. V usage is TRBV2 and J usage is TRBJ1-1; 10 positions agree with TRBD1. This CDR3 region has 13 residues. Germline lookup yields CDR1 SNHLY and CDR2 FYNNEI. V lost 6 bases, J lost 4 bases, and 2 bases stayed unmatched.